This T cell receptor (beta chain) emerged from a study of CD8 T cells in Susac syndrome (dated by TCRdb to between 2017 and 2020). Regarding the complete study: The study used repertoire sequencing to test whether antigen drove CD8+ T cell activation and differentiation in Susac syndrome. The full study reports these points: The number of individuals in the TCR sequencing and HLA analysis was acknowledged as relatively small.

Peripheral blood CD8+ and CD4+ T cells from healthy donors, Susac syndrome patients and multiple sclerosis patients were profiled using high-throughput TCR beta sequencing. Multiple sclerosis controls were treatment-naive patients with stable or active relapsing-remitting disease fulfilling revised McDonald criteria. Bulk CD8+ and CD4+ T cells were purified by magnetic negative isolation, while CD8+ TEMRA cells were enriched using FACS. Blood was drawn into EDTA tubes, processed within 24 hours, and PBMCs were isolated by density gradient centrifugation. PBMCs destined for TCR sequencing were cryopreserved in liquid nitrogen and later thawed in a 37 °C water bath. The sorted or isolated CD4+, CD8+ and CD8+ TEMRA cells reached a purity of at least 90%. RNA was extracted with the RNeasy kit and roughly 0.45 to 1 ug was reverse transcribed using random hexamers. The immunoSEQ multiplex PCR assay, covering 54 Vbeta and 13 Jbeta segments, was used to amplify TCR beta CDR3 regions. PCR amplification bias was corrected by using a synthetic template baseline for primer optimization and computational correction. The study's processing was this. Reads were annotated to V, D and J genes per IMGT and analyzed with immunoSEQ Analyzer, keeping only productive sequences. To calculate clonality, Shannon entropy was normalized by log2 of the number of productive unique sequences and then subtracted from one. Public and private clones were assessed among the 100 most prevalent clones of each patient and control. Susac-specific clones were defined as absent from healthy and MS cohorts, over a thousand published viral clones and other ImmuneACCESS disease sequences. The public reads were quality trimmed at Q25 with fastp and then assembled into clones with MiXCR by TCRdb, keeping productive beta chains. Merged by CDR3 protein, the rows form single entries marked with the most common genes and DNA. TCRdb, not the authors, supplied the V and J calls. The sample data list 200,000 to 250,000 distinct CDR3 sequences, and 95% of these were observed just once. The top ten constitute about 0.088% of the sample.

A note on this clonotype: Its antigen target is currently unknown. Qualities for individual bases were not recorded, and no much larger clone is one base off.

The source is a human donor with multiple sclerosis. Sequenced material: CD4+ T cells from PBMCs.

In nucleotides, the sequence is TGTGCCACCAGCTTCGGACTAGCGGGGTACGAGCAGTACTTC. It encodes CATSFGLAGYEQYF. The chain links TRBV15 with TRBJ2-7, with TRBD2 identical over 12 junction bases. Germline trimming amounts to 5 bases on V and 4 bases on J, with 3 as the count of junction bases outside the gene matches. In the germline V gene (reference sequence), CDR1 corresponds to LNHNV and CDR2 to YYDKDF. The CDR3 covers 14 residues, taking in both the cysteine and the phenylalanine. Just the 42-base CDR3 DNA is kept, in frame starting at base 1.